The clone carrying this T cell receptor beta chain appeared once. Measured with immunoSEQ multiplex PCR; TCRdb has only the in-frame clones, and not every one. The table shows 200,000 to 250,000 clones, with about four fifths occurring only once. The CDR3 contains 16 residues. V lost 2 bases and J lost 2, with 15 bases in between. Germline lookup yields CDR1 KGHSH and CDR2 LQKENI. These data originate in a study of blood T cell repertoires in COVID-19. The overall study: T cells, B-cell-depleted T cells, or PBMCs provided the cDNA or gDNA that served as material.

The sequence was collected from a man aged 25 to 40 who had recovered from COVID-19. V is TRBV18 and J is TRBJ1-1, with D possibly TRBD1 on 6 matching bases. The sequencing input was peripheral blood. For the CDR3, the DNA is TGTGCCAGCTCACCATTTTCCCCGGGACAAAACACTGAAGCTTTCTTT. It encodes CASSPFSPGQNTEAFF. Filled out from reference TRBV18 and TRBJ1-1, the complete variable domain reads NAGVMQNPRHLVRRRGQEARLRCSPMKGHSHVYWYRQLPEEGLKFMVYLQKENIIDESGMPKERFSAEFPKEGPSILRIQQVVRGDSAAYFCASSPFSPGQNTEAFFGQGTRLTVV.